This T cell receptor (beta chain) was retrieved from a study of T cells in Graves' hyperthyroidism and ophthalmopathy. Trimming left V 0 bases short and J 0 bases short, with 17 bases between. Germline V CDR1 and CDR2: DFQATT, SNEGSKA (reference sequence). This CDR3 contains 17 residues. Recently diagnosed hyperthyroidism of less than 2 months' duration affected patients aged 18 to 65. This clonotype was counted many times. TCR beta CDR3 sequences were amplified from RNA transcripts. The HTBI set primed first-round TCR CDR3 RT-PCR. TCRdb reprocessed the multiplex PCR reads with MiXCR, giving one entry per CDR3 protein. The data contain hundreds of thousands of distinct CDR3 sequences, around a quarter of them singletons.

The chain employs TRBV20-1 and TRBJ1-2; possibly TRBD1 for D (5 bases). The sequence was collected from a man aged 35-49 years with Graves' hyperthyroidism that later progressed to Graves' ophthalmopathy. Sequenced input: blood. For the CDR3, the DNA is TGCAGTGCTAGAGATTATTGGACAACACAACCTAACTATGGCTACACCTTC. It encodes CSARDYWTTQPNYGYTF.